This passage covers 21 T cell receptor beta chains from one sample sequenced in a study of regulatory T cells in long-lasting Graves disease. Building the TCR beta libraries relied on iRepertoire HTBI primers, and CDR3 regions underwent Arm-PCR. One entry per CDR3 protein results from TCRdb running MiXCR on the multiplex PCR reads. The sample contains around 300,000 distinct CDR3 sequences, around 23% of which appear only once. The time point is: persistent/refractory GD, antithyroid drugs over 5 years with positive TRAb. The TCR library was prepared using RNA isolated from PBMCs. The starting material was peripheral blood mononuclear cells (PBMCs), obtained when the disease was refractory, from a patient treated with antithyroid drugs. All receptors derive from a female donor with Graves disease.

In its sample, this clonotype was seen a few times. The CDR3 nucleotides are TGTGCCAGCAGTGGACATGCGTCGCGGGACTTCTACGAGCAGTACTTC. This gives the protein CASSGHASRDFYEQYF. The genes are TRBV28 and TRBJ2-7; tentatively, D is TRBD2 (6 bases). Deletions cut 5 bases from V and 3 bases from J, with 20 bases between. The germline V gene encodes CDR1 MDHEN and CDR2 SYDVKM. CDR3 length: 16 amino acids. Together with reference TRBV28 and TRBJ2-7, the CDR3 gives the full variable domain: DVKVTQSSRYLVKRTGEKVFLECVQDMDHENMFWYRQDPGLGLRLIYFSYDVKMKEKGDIPEGYSVSREKKERFSLILESASTNQTSMYLCASSGHASRDFYEQYFGPGTRLTVT.

Comment on this clonotype: This may be a read error: a much more frequent sequence differs by one nucleotide. The CDR3 DNA sequence: TGTGCCGGCAGGACCGGGACCTACACCGGGGAGCTGTTTTTT. Translation: CAGRTGTYTGELFF. V and J are TRBV6-1 and TRBJ2-2; TRBD1 or TRBD2 may be the D gene (5 bases each). Germline CDR1 and CDR2: MNHNS and SASEGT. The CDR3 contains 14 residues.

This clonotype appeared many times. The chain recombines TRBV7-8 with TRBJ2-5, with a weak D call TRBD1 (6 bases). Trimming removed 5 bases from V and 3 bases from J, with 22 bases in between. The germline V gene encodes CDR1 SGHVS and CDR2 FQNEAQ. The CDR3 covers 17 residues. For the CDR3, the DNA is TGTGCCAGCAGCCCCTCAGTTAAAGTCGGGGACAAAGAGACCCAGTACTTC. Its translation: CASSPSVKVGDKETQYF.

CDR3 nucleotide sequence: TGTGCCAGCAGCTTAGTTATCACCGGGGAGCTGTTTTTT. Amino acids: CASSLVITGELFF. The chain recombines TRBV7-2 with TRBJ2-2; D uncertain. The CDR3 is 13 residues long. CDR1 SGHTA and CDR2 FQGNSA come from the germline V gene. V lost 1 base, J lost 4 bases, and 4 bases lay in between.

The CDR3 is CASSFYFAGGLSNEQFF. CDR3 nucleotides: TGTGCCAGCAGCTTCTATTTTGCGGGAGGGCTTTCCAATGAGCAGTTCTTC. The chain couples TRBV7-2 to TRBJ2-1, with 9 positions matching TRBD2. The CDR3 covers 17 residues. Germline CDR1 and CDR2: SGHTA and FQGNSA. Losses at the gene ends were 3 bases for V and 6 bases for J; bases not matched to a gene: 12.

This clonotype was counted between two and nine times. The chain combines TRBV20-1 with TRBJ2-7; D may match TRBD1 or TRBD2 (7 bases each). V shed 5 bases and J shed 4 bases, with 18 bases lying between them. Looked up from germline, CDR1 is DFQATT and CDR2 is SNEGSKA (reference sequence). The CDR3 consists of 14 residues. The CDR3 DNA reads TGCAGTGCTGGGGGGGCACAGGGGCTTTACGAGCAGTACTTC. This translates into CSAGGAQGLYEQYF.

This clonotype has only a few counts. The chain is built from TRBV12-3 or TRBV12-4 and TRBJ1-1, with D tentatively TRBD1 (5 bases). V shed 7 bases and J shed 3 bases, with 18 bases lying between them. The CDR3 contains 15 residues. The CDR3 here is CASNIQGGPHTEAFF. For the CDR3, the DNA is TGTGCCAGCAATATCCAGGGAGGGCCGCACACTGAAGCTTTCTTT.

This clonotype was seen only once. The rearrangement links TRBV30 to TRBJ2-1; 8 nucleotides align to TRBD2. Per germline, CDR1 GTSNPN and CDR2 SVGIG (reference sequence). Losses at the gene ends were 3 bases for V and 5 bases for J; bases not matched to a gene: 6. The CDR3 has 14 residues. The DNA of the CDR3 is TGTGCCTGGAGGGGACTAGTCTCTGACAATGAGCAGTTCTTC. This encodes CAWRGLVSDNEQFF. The variable domain in full, with the rest retrieved from reference TRBV30 and TRBJ2-1, is SQTIHQWPATLVQPVGSPLSLECTVEGTSNPNLYWYRQAAGRGLQLLFYSVGIGQISSEVPQNLSASRPQDRQFILSSKKLLLSDSGFYLCAWRGLVSDNEQFFGPGTRLTVL.

This clonotype appeared a single time. A much larger clonotype is one base distant, so this may be a read error. The V gene is TRBV27, the J gene TRBJ1-2; 9 nucleotides agree with TRBD1. Germline CDR1 MNHEY, CDR2 SMNVEV (reference sequence). This CDR3 comprises 13 residues. This CDR3 is CANSMTGGNGYTF. For the CDR3, the DNA is TGTGCCAACAGTATGACAGGGGGTAATGGCTACACCTTC.

This clonotype appeared a few times. The rearrangement joins TRBV7-6 to TRBJ2-5; 10 nucleotides line up with TRBD2. Germline values: CDR1 SGHVS, CDR2 FNYEAQ. This CDR3 is 16 amino acids long. V gave up 2 bases and J gave up 0 bases; unmatched junction bases: 3. This chain's CDR3 is CASSLLLAGYQETQYF. In DNA, the CDR3 is TGTGCCAGCAGCTTACTACTAGCGGGGTACCAAGAGACCCAGTACTTC.

The chain couples TRBV29-1 to TRBJ2-1; D is unclear. With 5 bases removed from V and 4 bases from J, the gap between germline ends came to 6 bases. CDR1 and CDR2 (germline): SQVTM, ANQGSEA. This CDR3 is built from 11 residues. The CDR3 DNA reads TGCAGCGTTCCGGATTACAATGAGCAGTTCTTC. As protein: CSVPDYNEQFF.

This clonotype was found many times. The rearrangement uses TRBV28 and TRBJ2-7; the D gene is possibly TRBD2 (5 bases). Trimming stripped 6 bases from V and 3 bases from J, with 9 bases between. This CDR3 is 12 amino acids long. The germline gives CDR1 MDHEN, CDR2 SYDVKM. The CDR3 spells CASREDGYEQYF. CDR3 DNA: TGTGCCAGCAGGGAGGACGGCTACGAGCAGTACTTC.

This clonotype has ten or more counts. The V gene is TRBV24-1, the J gene TRBJ1-4; 8 bases agree with TRBD1. Germline CDR1 and CDR2: KGHDR and SFDVKD. V shed 7 bases and J 6 bases; nucleotides not matched to a gene: 6. This CDR3 has 14 residues. The CDR3 here is CATSDRGNDEKLFF. In DNA, the CDR3 is TGTGCCACCAGCGACAGGGGCAACGATGAAAAACTGTTTTTT.

The rearrangement links TRBV29-1 to TRBJ1-1; D call uncertain. The germline V and J ends were trimmed by 2 bases and 11 bases, with 18 bases remaining between them. The CDR3 is 13 residues long. Germline V gene lookup returns CDR1 SQVTM and CDR2 ANQGSEA. CDR3 in DNA: TGCAGCGTTGAATTGGGGTCGATGGCCGAGGCTTTCTTT. This translates into CSVELGSMAEAFF.

The gene calls are TRBV28 and TRBJ1-6, with 7 bases matching TRBD1. Germline loops: CDR1 MDHEN, CDR2 SYDVKM. There are 14 residues in the CDR3. The V gene end was trimmed by 5 bases and the J gene end by 7 bases; junction bases not matched to a gene: 5. The DNA for the CDR3 is TGTGCCAGCAGTGTCACAGGGGTGAATTCACCCCTCCACTTT. Protein: CASSVTGVNSPLHF.

This clonotype was observed a handful of times. The gene calls are TRBV7-2 and TRBJ1-3; perhaps TRBD1 as D (6 bases). In germline, CDR1 is SGHTA, CDR2 FQGNSA. Deletions cut 5 bases from V and 1 base from J, with 15 bases between. This CDR3 is built from 16 residues. CDR3 sequence (DNA): TGTGCCAGCAGCGCAAAATGGGGGGCGTCTGGAAACACCATATATTTT. It yields the protein CASSAKWGASGNTIYF.

This clonotype was detected a few times. It may be a read error: a sequence one base away is much more abundant. The chain is built from TRBV28 and TRBJ2-7; 8 bases are a match to TRBD1. J gave up 8 bases and V 5 bases, and 11 bases lay outside the gene matches. The germline gives CDR1 MDHEN, CDR2 SYDVKM. This CDR3 has 14 amino acids. CDR3 amino acids: CASSPRTGNGKQYF. The CDR3 coding sequence is TGTGCCAGCAGTCCACGGACAGGGAACGGCAAGCAGTACTTC.

This clonotype has a handful of counts. Germline is not matched at one junction end, which may reflect a read error. The rearrangement links TRBV28 to TRBJ1-4, with unresolved D. CDR1 is MDHEN, CDR2 SYDVKM, per germline. This CDR3 contains 14 residues. CDR3 residues: CASSFLATNGKLFF. As DNA, the CDR3 is TGTGCCAGCAGTTTTCTCGCAACTAATGGAAAACTGTTTTTT.

Details on this clonotype: This may be a read error, as it is one base from a much larger clone. This chain connects TRBV20-1 to TRBJ1-1; TRBD1 is a possible D gene (6 bases). Germline CDR1 is DFQATT and CDR2 is SNEGSKA (reference sequence). Trimming took off 2 bases at V and 1 base at J, with 11 bases between the two ends. This CDR3 region has 14 residues. For the CDR3, the DNA is TGCAGTGCTAGACCTGACAGGTGGAACACTGAAGCTTTCTTT. Translated: CSARPDRWNTEAFF.

This clonotype was recorded at least ten times. The V and J genes are TRBV12-3 or TRBV12-4 and TRBJ1-2; D remains unclear. V dropped 3 bases and J dropped 4 bases, with 9 bases sitting between them. The length of the CDR3 is 13 residues. CDR3 residues: CASSLSAGYGYTF. CDR3 DNA: TGTGCCAGCAGTTTGTCGGCCGGCTATGGCTACACCTTC.

This clonotype has at least ten counts. The V and J genes are TRBV28 and TRBJ2-7; 7 nucleotides agree with TRBD2. Germline V gene data show CDR1 as MDHEN and CDR2 as SYDVKM. V lost 7 bases and J lost 6; bases outside the gene matches: 9. This CDR3 is 13 amino acids long. The CDR3 DNA follows: TGTGCCAGCACCCCGACTAGCACGGGCGAGCAGTACTTC. Amino acid sequence: CASTPTSTGEQYF.